One and the same sample provided the 20 T cell receptor beta chains below, sequenced in a study of blood T cell repertoires in COVID-19. TCRdb's copy holds only in-frame clones and misses some; the assay was immunoSEQ multiplex PCR. The sample lists fewer than 200,000 clones, about 90% occurring once. What was sequenced was PBMCs or T cells enriched from blood (not recorded which). The receptors here all came from a human donor with acute COVID-19. The donor label of this sample is uncertain.

This chain connects TRBV19 to TRBJ2-7, with 7 bases identical to TRBD1. V gave up 6 bases and J gave up 0 bases; unmatched junction bases: 5. The CDR3 length is 14 residues. CDR1 and CDR2 from the germline V gene are LNHDA and SQIVND (reference sequence). The chain's CDR3 is CASRGTVSSYEQYF. The CDR3 nucleotides read TGTGCCAGTAGGGGGACAGTGAGCTCCTACGAGCAGTACTTC.

This rearrangement joins TRBV14 to TRBJ1-2, with 7 bases matching TRBD1. From germline, CDR1 is SGHDN and CDR2 FVKESK. The V gene end was trimmed by 5 bases and the J gene end by 3 bases; junction bases not matched to a gene: 3. This CDR3 contains 13 residues. CDR3 sequence: CASSSGTDYGYTF. The CDR3 bases are TGTGCCAGCAGCAGTGGGACAGACTATGGCTACACCTTC.

This clone occurred once. In nucleotides, the CDR3 is TGTGCCACCAGTGGGGCCGAAGGGGGCACAGATACGCAGTATTTT. This codes for CATSGAEGGTDTQYF. The V gene is TRBV24-1, the J gene TRBJ2-3; possibly TRBD1 for D (5 bases). The CDR3 is 15 amino acids. The V end was cut by 5 bases, the J end by 1 base, with 12 bases between. Germline V CDR1 and CDR2: KGHDR, SFDVKD.

V gene TRBV27 combines with J gene TRBJ2-7; TRBD1 aligns across 9 bases. The CDR3 has 15 amino acids. From germline, CDR1 is MNHEY and CDR2 SMNVEV (reference sequence). J gave up 2 bases and V 0 bases, and 2 bases lay outside the gene matches. The CDR3 sequence: CASSLSGTGPYEQYF. For the CDR3, the DNA is TGTGCCAGCAGTTTATCTGGGACAGGGCCCTACGAGCAGTACTTC.

This chain connects TRBV5-1 to TRBJ1-2, with D uncertain. This CDR3 is 14 amino acids long. V lost 0 bases and J 7 bases, leaving 13 bases between the germline ends. CDR1 is SGHRS and CDR2 is YFSETQ in the germline V gene. The CDR3 spells CASSLEPTSGGYTF. DNA for the CDR3: TGCGCCAGCAGCTTGGAACCGACGTCGGGTGGCTACACCTTC.

This clone has only one observation. V and J are TRBV3-1 (or the pseudogene TRBV3-2) and TRBJ2-1; tentative D call: TRBD1 (5 bases). Per the germline V gene, CDR1 is LGHDT and CDR2 is YNNKEL (reference sequence). CDR3 length: 16 amino acids. Trimming removed 0 bases at V and 8 bases at J, with 17 bases between. Here the CDR3 DNA reads TGTGCCAGCAGCCAAGAATCGCGCAGGGTTTGGGATGAGCAGTTCTTC. It translates to CASSQESRRVWDEQFF.

The chain couples TRBV27 to TRBJ1-5; D is possibly TRBD1 (5 bases). V was cut by 1 base and J by 5 bases, with 12 bases left in between. Germline V CDR1 and CDR2: MNHEY, SMNVEV (reference sequence). This CDR3 comprises 15 residues. The CDR3 region has the DNA TGTGCCAGCAGTTTATATTCAGGGATGGATCAGCCCCAGCATTTT. This translates into CASSLYSGMDQPQHF.

This clone was detected a few times. The rearrangement links TRBV5-1 to TRBJ1-3; no firm D call. The CDR3 contains 14 residues. Per germline, CDR1 SGHRS and CDR2 YFSETQ. Trimming left V 0 bases short and J 5 bases short, with 9 bases between. The CDR3 DNA sequence: TGCGCCAGCAGCTTGGCCGGGGTGAGAAACACCATATATTTT. Translating gives CASSLAGVRNTIYF. Together with reference TRBV5-1 and TRBJ1-3, the CDR3 gives the full variable domain: KAGVTQTPRYLIKTRGQQVTLSCSPISGHRSVSWYQQTPGQGLQFLFEYFSETQRNKGNFPGRFSGRQFSNSRSEMNVSTLELGDSALYLCASSLAGVRNTIYFGEGSWLTVV.

The V gene is TRBV5-5, the J gene TRBJ2-5, with 11 bases matching TRBD2. In germline, CDR1 is SGHKS, CDR2 YYEKEE (reference sequence). The CDR3 runs to 17 residues. V lost 4 bases, J lost 4 bases, and 12 bases stayed unmatched. CDR3 region: CASSPPTGLAVGETQYF. The CDR3 DNA reads as TGTGCCAGCAGCCCGCCCACGGGACTAGCGGTGGGAGAGACCCAGTACTTC.

The chain uses TRBV7-8 and TRBJ1-1; D not resolved. Looked up from germline, CDR1 is SGHVS and CDR2 is FQNEAQ. The CDR3 is 15 residues long. Trimming pared 3 bases from V and 0 bases from J, leaving 11 bases between. For the CDR3, the DNA is TGTGCCAGCAGCTTTAAGAGGTCCCTGAACACTGAAGCTTTCTTT. Amino acid sequence: CASSFKRSLNTEAFF.

The table lists this clone with a few counts. The chain carries TRBV3-1 (or the pseudogene TRBV3-2) and TRBJ2-1; TRBD1 is a possible D gene (6 bases). The length of the CDR3 is 15 residues. From germline, CDR1 is LGHDT and CDR2 YNNKEL (reference sequence). Trimming removed 2 bases from V and 9 bases from J, with 17 bases in between. The CDR3 bases are TGTGCCAGCAGCCAAAAGGGGGACGAGATCGGTGAGCAGTTCTTC. The encoded protein is CASSQKGDEIGEQFF.

The V and J genes are TRBV30 and TRBJ2-7; D is ambiguous. V lost 1 base, J lost 3 bases, and 7 bases lay in between. CDR1 is GTSNPN and CDR2 is SVGIG in the germline V gene (reference sequence). The length of the CDR3 is 12 residues. This chain's CDR3 is CAWSAHFYEQYF. The CDR3 DNA is TGTGCCTGGAGTGCCCATTTCTACGAGCAGTACTTC. Full variable domain (outside the CDR3, taken from reference TRBV30 and TRBJ2-7): SQTIHQWPATLVQPVGSPLSLECTVEGTSNPNLYWYRQAAGRGLQLLFYSVGIGQISSEVPQNLSASRPQDRQFILSSKKLLLSDSGFYLCAWSAHFYEQYFGPGTRLTVT.

The J gene is TRBJ2-7, the V gene TRBV6-2 or TRBV6-3, with D unresolved. Trimming cost V 2 bases and J 4 bases, with 6 bases left between them. Germline V CDR1 and CDR2: MNHEY, SVGEGT. The CDR3 sequence is 12 residues long. The chain's CDR3 is CASSYDKYEQYF. CDR3 nucleotides: TGTGCCAGCAGTTACGACAAGTACGAGCAGTACTTC.

The chain links TRBV5-5 to TRBJ2-5, with 10 bases matching TRBD2. With 0 bases clipped from V and 5 bases from J, the junction kept 10 bases outside the gene matches. Germline V lookup: CDR1 SGHKS, CDR2 YYEKEE (reference sequence). The CDR3 has 17 residues. CDR3 loop: CASSLERSSGGIETQYF. For the CDR3, the DNA is TGTGCCAGCAGCTTGGAGCGGTCTAGCGGGGGAATTGAGACCCAGTACTTC.

The DNA of the CDR3 is TGTGCCAGCAGCTTAGACAGTTATCAGCCCCAGCATTTT. It specifies CASSLDSYQPQHF. The chain combines TRBV7-9 with TRBJ1-5; D ambiguous. Trimming removed 1 base at V and 5 bases at J, with 6 bases between. This CDR3 has 13 residues. CDR1 and CDR2 from the germline V gene are SEHNR and FQNEAQ (reference sequence).

The sample holds one count of this clone. The gene calls are TRBV5-1 and TRBJ1-2, with 7 bases fitting TRBD1. The CDR3 has 18 amino acids. Germline V gene lookup returns CDR1 SGHRS and CDR2 YFSETQ. V trimming: 4 bases; J trimming: 3 bases; junction bases outside the gene matches: 18. CDR3 loop: CASSRGNWDSRWDYGYTF. CDR3 nucleotide sequence: TGCGCCAGCAGCCGAGGTAATTGGGACAGTCGGTGGGACTATGGCTACACCTTC.

The sample holds one count of this clone. The chain has TRBV20-1 and TRBJ1-4; 12 nucleotides align to TRBD1. CDR3 length equals 15 residues. Germline trimming cut 3 bases from V and 8 bases from J; bases unmatched to any gene: 7. Germline-derived CDR1 and CDR2 are DFQATT and SNEGSKA (reference sequence). The CDR3 loop is CSASHMGQGAEKLFF. CDR3 coding DNA: TGCAGTGCTAGTCATATGGGACAGGGGGCGGAAAAACTGTTTTTT.

The V gene is TRBV19, the J gene TRBJ1-3, with D unresolved. V lost 7 bases and J 4 bases, leaving 11 bases between the germline ends. Germline V CDR1 and CDR2: LNHDA, SQIVND (reference sequence). The CDR3 length is 13 residues. CDR3 sequence (DNA): TGTGCCAGTACCCCCCTAGGCGGAAACACCATATATTTT. It specifies CASTPLGGNTIYF.

The J gene is TRBJ2-5, the V gene TRBV27, with a possible D match to TRBD2 (7 bases). The CDR3 is 14 amino acids. Germline CDR1 reads MNHEY; CDR2 reads SMNVEV (reference sequence). The V end lost 6 bases, the J end lost 5 bases, and 16 bases lay between the germline ends. This CDR3 is CASSRTRGGETQYF. CDR3 nucleotide sequence: TGTGCCAGCAGCAGGACTAGAGGGGGGGAGACCCAGTACTTC.

Here the CDR3 reads CASSHCQGEGYTF. In DNA, the CDR3 is TGCGCCAGCAGTCATTGCCAGGGTGAGGGCTACACCTTC. V gene TRBV23-1 combines with J gene TRBJ1-2; D perhaps matches TRBD1 (5 bases). TRBV23-1 is designated an ORF whose function remains uncertain. This CDR3 is 13 amino acids long. Trimming left V 3 bases short and J 8 bases short, with 13 bases between.